This entry lists 23 T cell receptor beta chains sequenced from one sample in a study of T cell responses to AZD1222 COVID-19 vaccine. Sequencing was performed with immunoSEQ multiplex PCR; in TCRdb, only in-frame clones are kept and a portion is missing. The table has about 64,000 clones, about 89% seen once. The specimen comprised peripheral blood, sampled 28 days after the second dose of the MenACWY control vaccine. The source of these receptors is an adult who received the MenACWY meningococcal vaccine as a control.

The gene calls are TRBV2 and TRBJ1-4; 7 bases fit TRBD1. V lost 7 bases and J lost 2; bases outside the gene matches: 7. This CDR3 contains 15 residues. In germline, CDR1 is SNHLY, CDR2 FYNNEI. DNA for the CDR3: TGTGCCAGCACCAACCGACAGGGTACTAATGAAAAACTGTTTTTT. Translated: CASTNRQGTNEKLFF.

The CDR3 spells CASSILGAYQPQHF. The CDR3 bases are TGTGCCAGTAGTATACTGGGTGCCTATCAGCCCCAGCATTTT. The rearrangement uses TRBV19 and TRBJ1-5, with D unclear. V lost 2 bases and J 5 bases, leaving 10 bases between the germline ends. The germline V gene has CDR1 LNHDA and CDR2 SQIVND (reference sequence). There are 14 residues in the CDR3.

The rearrangement uses TRBV7-3 and TRBJ2-5, with a possible D match to TRBD2 (5 bases). The CDR3 spans 14 residues. Deletions cut 5 bases from V and 5 bases from J, with 15 bases between. Germline CDR1 and CDR2: SGHTA and FQGTGA. In DNA, the CDR3 is TGTGCCAGCAGCCCCCGTCCTAGCAGCGAGACCCAGTACTTC. The encoded protein is CASSPRPSSETQYF.

The rearrangement uses TRBV7-2 and TRBJ2-3; TRBD2 matches at 7 bases. The CDR3 contains 15 residues. CDR1 is SGHTA and CDR2 is FQGNSA in the germline V gene. The trim removed 2 bases at V and 6 bases at J, leaving 8 bases unmatched. DNA of the CDR3: TGTGCCAGCAGCTTACGACGGGGGAGGGTGGATACGCAGTATTTT. This codes for CASSLRRGRVDTQYF.

This chain joins TRBV6-5 and TRBJ1-1, with D unclear. Germline V gene data show CDR1 as MNHEY and CDR2 as SVGAGI. The CDR3 is 15 amino acids. Trimming took off 6 bases at V and 1 base at J, with 15 bases between the two ends. DNA of the CDR3: TGTGCCAGCAGCTCCTTTTCTATACAGAACACTGAAGCTTTCTTT. This gives the protein CASSSFSIQNTEAFF.

V usage is TRBV3-1 (or the pseudogene TRBV3-2) and J usage is TRBJ2-1, with D tentatively TRBD1 (6 bases). Trimming left V 5 bases short and J 4 bases short, with 12 bases between. The CDR3 is made up of 14 amino acids. Germline CDR1 LGHDT, CDR2 YNNKEL (reference sequence). The CDR3 nucleotides are TGTGCCAGCAGCTTAGAGGGGGTATACAATGAGCAGTTCTTC. Its protein product is CASSLEGVYNEQFF.

The genes are TRBV6-5 and TRBJ1-1, with no clear D. The germline CDR1 and CDR2 sequences are MNHEY and SVGAGI. Trimming removed 6 bases at V and 5 bases at J, with 16 bases between. The CDR3 runs 14 residues. The CDR3: CASSDGWARTEAFF. The CDR3 DNA is TGTGCCAGCAGCGATGGTTGGGCGCGAACTGAAGCTTTCTTT.

This clone is a singleton in its sample. J is TRBJ1-4 and V is TRBV29-1; 9 positions match TRBD1. The CDR3 consists of 14 residues. V was clipped by 5 bases and J by 12 bases; unmatched bases: 13. Per germline, CDR1 SQVTM and CDR2 ANQGSEA. The CDR3 sequence is CSVKGTGMIGELFF. CDR3 nucleotide sequence: TGCAGCGTTAAGGGGACAGGGATGATCGGGGAACTGTTTTTT.

This clone occurred once. The junction departs from the called germline gene at one end, perhaps through a read error. The J gene is TRBJ1-6, the V gene TRBV28; 8 bases are shared with TRBD1. This CDR3 has 14 amino acids. From germline, CDR1 is MDHEN and CDR2 SYDVKM. CDR3 amino acids: CASGGQDYSSPLHF. In DNA form, the CDR3 reads TGTGCCAGCGGGGGACAGGACTATAGTTCACCCCTCCACTTT. The complete variable domain, with remaining parts taken from reference TRBV28 and TRBJ1-6, reads DVKVTQSSRYLVKRTGEKVFLECVQDMDHENMFWYRQDPGLGLRLIYFSYDVKMKEKGDIPEGYSVSREKKERFSLILESASTNQTSMYLCASGGQDYSSPLHFGNGTRLTVT.

DNA of the CDR3: TGTGCCAGCAGCGTCGGAGGGGGGAGGAGCTCCTACGAGCAGTACTTC. Its translation: CASSVGGGRSSYEQYF. The chain uses TRBV7-2 and TRBJ2-7; D is perhaps TRBD1 or TRBD2 (6 bases each). The V gene's germline CDR1 is SGHTA and CDR2 FQGNSA. The CDR3 runs to 16 residues. The germline V and J ends were trimmed by 5 bases and 0 bases, with 17 bases remaining between them.

The chain is built from TRBV27 and TRBJ2-5; no clear D gene. The CDR3 length is 13 residues. The germline V gene has CDR1 MNHEY and CDR2 SMNVEV (reference sequence). Trimming pared 6 bases from V and 1 base from J, leaving 9 bases between. The CDR3 loop reads CASSYNTQETQYF. CDR3 bases: TGTGCCAGCAGCTACAACACCCAAGAGACCCAGTACTTC.

This chain uses TRBV7-2 with TRBJ1-2; possibly TRBD1 for D (5 bases). Germline values: CDR1 SGHTA, CDR2 FQGNSA. Trimming cost V 4 bases and J 8 bases, with 20 bases left between them. This CDR3 has 15 amino acids. CDR3 bases: TGTGCCAGCAGCTACCGGGACCCCAGAACGGAAGGCTACACCTTC. Its translation is CASSYRDPRTEGYTF.

The chain links TRBV9 to TRBJ2-3; D not certain. The CDR3 is 13 amino acids. V was clipped by 2 bases and J by 4 bases, with 8 bases between them. Looked up from germline, CDR1 is SGDLS and CDR2 is YYNGEE. The CDR3 here is CASSVNRPDTQYF. For the CDR3, the DNA is TGTGCCAGCAGCGTGAACAGACCAGATACGCAGTATTTT.

This clone appeared a single time. The chain is built from TRBV6-5 and TRBJ1-3; D ambiguous. The germline V gene encodes CDR1 MNHEY and CDR2 SVGAGI. Trimming left V 6 bases short and J 4 bases short, with 16 bases between. The CDR3 sequence is 15 residues long. The CDR3 DNA is TGTGCCAGCAGCACGACTGACATGCCGGGAAACACCATATATTTT. Translation gives CASSTTDMPGNTIYF.

This sequence joins TRBV6-1 and TRBJ1-1; tentatively, D is TRBD1 (6 bases). This CDR3 contains 15 residues. The V and J ends lost 3 bases and 1 base respectively, with 12 bases between them. CDR1 and CDR2 (germline): MNHNS, SASEGT. CDR3 sequence reads: CASSDPGAANTEAFF. Written as DNA, the CDR3 is TGTGCCAGCAGTGACCCAGGGGCCGCGAACACTGAAGCTTTCTTT.

V usage is TRBV3-1 (or the pseudogene TRBV3-2) and J usage is TRBJ1-2, with no clear D. Germline assignment: CDR1 LGHDT and CDR2 YNNKEL (reference sequence). V was cut by 4 bases and J by 6 bases, with 12 bases left in between. The CDR3 totals 13 residues. The CDR3 sequence is CASSRERSDGYTF. CDR3 sequence (DNA): TGTGCCAGCAGCCGGGAAAGATCGGATGGCTACACCTTC.

The chain has TRBV14 and TRBJ1-1; D is ambiguous. The CDR3 covers 12 residues. Germline loops: CDR1 SGHDN, CDR2 FVKESK. Between the trimmed V and J ends, which lost 3 bases and 4 bases, there was a span of 6 bases. This CDR3 reads CASSQRLTEAFF. The CDR3 DNA follows: TGTGCCAGCAGCCAGAGACTCACTGAAGCTTTCTTT.

This clone was observed a handful of times. The chain employs TRBV6-4 and TRBJ1-2; 9 bases align to TRBD1. Germline CDR1 reads MRHNA; CDR2 reads SNTAGT. The V segment lost 7 bases and the J segment 4 bases; nucleotides outside the gene matches: 7. This CDR3 has 14 residues. CDR3 loop: CASISGTGPYGYTF. DNA for the CDR3: TGTGCCAGCATCAGTGGGACAGGGCCCTATGGCTACACCTTC.

The genes are TRBV5-6 and TRBJ1-1; TRBD1 matches at 10 bases. The trim removed 4 bases at V and 3 bases at J, leaving 0 bases unmatched. CDR1 and CDR2 from the germline V gene are SGHDT and YYEEEE. The CDR3 length is 13 residues. CDR3 DNA sequence: TGTGCCAGCAGCGGGACAGGGGACACTGAAGCTTTCTTT. Protein: CASSGTGDTEAFF.

J is TRBJ1-2 and V is TRBV6-5; 7 nucleotides line up with TRBD1. In germline, CDR1 is MNHEY, CDR2 SVGAGI. The CDR3 covers 12 residues. The J segment lost 2 bases and the V segment lost 6 bases, leaving 0 bases of the junction unmatched. The CDR3 sequence: CASRGQNYGYTF. In DNA, the CDR3 is TGTGCCAGCAGGGGACAGAACTATGGCTACACCTTC.

The V call is TRBV5-4, the J call TRBJ2-1; tentative D call: TRBD2 (5 bases). Trimming cost V 0 bases and J 5 bases, with 12 bases left between them. Germline V gene lookup returns CDR1 SGHNT and CDR2 YYREEE (reference sequence). The CDR3 extends over 15 amino acids. This CDR3 reads CASSLVGKGDNEQFF. The DNA of the CDR3 is TGTGCCAGCAGCTTGGTCGGGAAGGGTGACAATGAGCAGTTCTTC.

The genes are TRBV18 and TRBJ1-6; D ambiguous. The CDR3 has 15 amino acids. V was cut by 6 bases and J by 8 bases, with 17 bases left in between. Germline V CDR1 and CDR2: KGHSH, LQKENI. CDR3 coding DNA: TGTGCCAGCTCCCGAGCTCAAGGAGCGGATTCACCCCTCCACTTT. Translating it yields CASSRAQGADSPLHF. The complete variable domain, with remaining parts taken from reference TRBV18 and TRBJ1-6, reads NAGVMQNPRHLVRRRGQEARLRCSPMKGHSHVYWYRQLPEEGLKFMVYLQKENIIDESGMPKERFSAEFPKEGPSILRIQQVVRGDSAAYFCASSRAQGADSPLHFGNGTRLTVT.

This clone has only one observation. V gene TRBV6-1 combines with J gene TRBJ2-5; 7 bases map to TRBD1. CDR3 size: 16 residues. The germline CDR1 and CDR2 sequences are MNHNS and SASEGT. J lost 5 bases, V lost 3 bases, and 12 bases had no gene match. The CDR3 DNA reads as TGTGCCAGCAGTGACCCCCTAGACACCAGGGGGGAGACCCAGTACTTC. It encodes CASSDPLDTRGETQYF.